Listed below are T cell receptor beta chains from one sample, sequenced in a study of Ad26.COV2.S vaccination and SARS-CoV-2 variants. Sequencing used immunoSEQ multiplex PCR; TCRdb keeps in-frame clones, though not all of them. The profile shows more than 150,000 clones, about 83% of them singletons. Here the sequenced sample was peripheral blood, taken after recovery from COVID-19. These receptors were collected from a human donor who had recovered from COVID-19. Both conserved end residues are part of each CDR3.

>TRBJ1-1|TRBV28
CARLRTTGPNTEAFF
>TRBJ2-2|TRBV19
CASSIRTGGGNGELFF
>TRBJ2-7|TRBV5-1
CASSSTGYEQYF
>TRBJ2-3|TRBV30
CAWSVFRHTYF
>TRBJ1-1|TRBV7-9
CASSFPADTEAFF
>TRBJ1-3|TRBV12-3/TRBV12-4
CASSLTVRNTIYF
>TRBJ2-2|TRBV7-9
CASSQPGLAGGGTGELFF
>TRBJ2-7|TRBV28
CASSSGTYEQYF
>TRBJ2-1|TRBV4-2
CASVSGASGVDEQFF
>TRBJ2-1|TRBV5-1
CASSLGRTGPYNEQFF
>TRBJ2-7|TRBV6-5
CASSYSRGGGEQYF
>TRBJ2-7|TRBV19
CASSIAGKGEQYF
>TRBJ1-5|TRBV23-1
CASSQCRGGNQPQHF
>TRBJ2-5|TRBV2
CASIEHLAGVGETQYF
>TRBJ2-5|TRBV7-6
CASSGSSGPGETQYF
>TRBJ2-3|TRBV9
CASSVEGTWAGGGDTQYF
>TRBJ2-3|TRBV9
CASSETSGFTDTQYF
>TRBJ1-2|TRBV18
CASSPNPGQGNYGYTF
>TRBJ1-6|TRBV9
CASSAHGTPYNSPLHF
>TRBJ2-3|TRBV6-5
CASNRQGTDTQYF
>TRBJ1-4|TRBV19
CASSQGANPTNEKLFF
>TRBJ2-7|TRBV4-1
CASSPRPGVPYEQYF
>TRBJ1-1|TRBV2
CASKFRGAIEAFF
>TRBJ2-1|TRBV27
CASSSLVSGEGQFF
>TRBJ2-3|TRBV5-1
CASSQGGGTGTDTQYF
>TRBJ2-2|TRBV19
CASSRRETNTGELFF
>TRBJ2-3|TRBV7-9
CASSLAGGRTDTQYF
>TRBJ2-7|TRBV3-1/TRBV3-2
CASSGPGLTYEQYF
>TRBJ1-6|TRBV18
CASSPEGLSESPLHF
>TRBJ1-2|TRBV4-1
CASSQGVGGYTF
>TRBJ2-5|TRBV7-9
CASSRQGVAGTQYF
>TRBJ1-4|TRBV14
CASSQGGVPNEKLFF
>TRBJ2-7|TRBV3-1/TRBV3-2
CASSQDAGQYYEQYF
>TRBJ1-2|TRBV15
CATSRDKGAGDYGYTF
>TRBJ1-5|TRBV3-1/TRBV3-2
CASSQGGQPQHF